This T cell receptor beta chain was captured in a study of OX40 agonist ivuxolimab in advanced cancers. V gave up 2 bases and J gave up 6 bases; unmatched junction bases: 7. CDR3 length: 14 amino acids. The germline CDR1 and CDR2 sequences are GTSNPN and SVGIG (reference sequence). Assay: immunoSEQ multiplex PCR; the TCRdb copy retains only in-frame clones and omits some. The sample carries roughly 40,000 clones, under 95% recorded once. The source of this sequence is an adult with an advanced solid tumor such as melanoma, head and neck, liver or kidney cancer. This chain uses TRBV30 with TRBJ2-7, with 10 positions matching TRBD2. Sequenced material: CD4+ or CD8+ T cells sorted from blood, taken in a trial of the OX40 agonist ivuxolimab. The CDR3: CAWSSGRVPVEQYF. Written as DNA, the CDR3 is TGTGCCTGGAGTAGCGGGAGGGTCCCGGTCGAGCAGTACTTC.